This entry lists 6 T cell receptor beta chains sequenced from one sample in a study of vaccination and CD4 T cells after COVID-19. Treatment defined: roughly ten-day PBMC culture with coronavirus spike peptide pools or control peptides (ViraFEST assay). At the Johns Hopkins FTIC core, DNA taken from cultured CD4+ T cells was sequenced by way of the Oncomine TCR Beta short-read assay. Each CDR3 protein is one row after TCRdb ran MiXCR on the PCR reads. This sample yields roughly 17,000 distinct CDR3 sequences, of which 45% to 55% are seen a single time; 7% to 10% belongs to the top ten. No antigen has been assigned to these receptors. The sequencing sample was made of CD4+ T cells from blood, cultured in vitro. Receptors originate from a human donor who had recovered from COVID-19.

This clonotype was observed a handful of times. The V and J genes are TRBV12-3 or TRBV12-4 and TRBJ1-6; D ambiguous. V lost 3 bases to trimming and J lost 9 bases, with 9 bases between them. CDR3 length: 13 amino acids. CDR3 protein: CASSLEGGSPLHF. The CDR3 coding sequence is TGTGCCAGCAGTTTGGAGGGTGGTTCACCCCTCCACTTT.

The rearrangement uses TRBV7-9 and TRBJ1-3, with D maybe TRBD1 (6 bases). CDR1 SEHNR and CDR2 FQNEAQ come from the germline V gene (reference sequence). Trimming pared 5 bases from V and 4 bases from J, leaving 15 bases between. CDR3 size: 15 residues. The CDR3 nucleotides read TGTGCCAGCAGCCCTACGACCACAGGGGGAAACACCATATATTTT. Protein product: CASSPTTTGGNTIYF.

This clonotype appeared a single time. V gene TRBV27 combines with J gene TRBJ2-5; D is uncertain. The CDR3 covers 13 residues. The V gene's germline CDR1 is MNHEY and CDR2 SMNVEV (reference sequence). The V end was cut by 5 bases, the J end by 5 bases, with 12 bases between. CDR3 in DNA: TGTGCCAGCAGTCGTCAGTTTACCGAGACCCAGTACTTC. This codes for CASSRQFTETQYF.

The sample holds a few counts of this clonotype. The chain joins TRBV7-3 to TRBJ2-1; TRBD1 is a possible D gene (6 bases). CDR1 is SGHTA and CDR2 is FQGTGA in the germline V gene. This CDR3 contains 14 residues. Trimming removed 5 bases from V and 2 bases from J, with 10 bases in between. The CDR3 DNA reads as TGTGCCAGCAGCGATGGACAGACCTACAATGAGCAGTTCTTC. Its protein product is CASSDGQTYNEQFF.

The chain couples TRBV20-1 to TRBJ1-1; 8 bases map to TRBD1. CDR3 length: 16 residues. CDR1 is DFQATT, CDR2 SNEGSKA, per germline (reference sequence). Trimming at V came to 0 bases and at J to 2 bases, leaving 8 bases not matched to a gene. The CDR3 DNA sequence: TGCAGTGCTAGAGACCGGACAGGGAACCTTAACACTGAAGCTTTCTTT. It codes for CSARDRTGNLNTEAFF.

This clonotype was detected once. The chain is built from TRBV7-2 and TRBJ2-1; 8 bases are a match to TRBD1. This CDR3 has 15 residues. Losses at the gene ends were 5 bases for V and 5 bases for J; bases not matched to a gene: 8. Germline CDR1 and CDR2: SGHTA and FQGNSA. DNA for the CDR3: TGTGCCAGCAGCGAGGACAGGGCTCGGGACAATGAGCAGTTCTTC. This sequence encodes CASSEDRARDNEQFF.